This entry describes one T cell receptor (beta chain). Antigen unknown. In TCRdb, the reads were re-called with MiXCR into one record per CDR3 protein. The table lists 40,000 to 50,000 distinct CDR3 sequences, 20% of them singletons. The entry originates in a study of T cell repertoires in cytomegalovirus infection. Study information: From public TCR beta signatures came an indication of both CMV infection and matching HLA type. Study-wide results and caveats: CMV-specific TCR beta clonotypes restricted by HLA-C were the ones dominating the ex vivo response. Cumulative public TCR beta family frequency identified CMV carriers with the relevant HLA.

This CDR3 has 16 residues. CDR1 MGHRA and CDR2 YSYEKL come from the germline V gene. Trimming cost V 4 bases and J 2 bases; bases outside gene matches: 8. J is TRBJ2-1 and V is TRBV4-1; 7 bases match TRBD2. This clonotype was sampled from a human donor in good health (CMV status not recorded). Some clones in this sample may be carry-over from other donors' samples. Material for sequencing was PBMCs, sequenced either directly or after in vitro stimulation (not recorded which). CDR3 bases: TGCGCCAGCAGCCCCATTGGGGGGGGGGCCTACAATGAGCAGTTCTTC. Its protein product is CASSPIGGGAYNEQFF.